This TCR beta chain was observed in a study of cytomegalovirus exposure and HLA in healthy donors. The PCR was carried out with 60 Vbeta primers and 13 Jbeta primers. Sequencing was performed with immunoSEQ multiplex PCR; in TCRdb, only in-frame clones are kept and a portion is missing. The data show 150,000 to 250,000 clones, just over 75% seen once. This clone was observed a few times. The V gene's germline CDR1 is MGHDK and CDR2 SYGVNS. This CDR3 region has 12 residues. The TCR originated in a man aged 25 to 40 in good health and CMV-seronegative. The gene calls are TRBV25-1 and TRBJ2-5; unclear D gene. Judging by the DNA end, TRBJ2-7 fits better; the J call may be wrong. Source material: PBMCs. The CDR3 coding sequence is TGTGCCAGCAGTCCCGGTACCTACGAGCAGTACTTC. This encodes CASSPGTYEQYF.